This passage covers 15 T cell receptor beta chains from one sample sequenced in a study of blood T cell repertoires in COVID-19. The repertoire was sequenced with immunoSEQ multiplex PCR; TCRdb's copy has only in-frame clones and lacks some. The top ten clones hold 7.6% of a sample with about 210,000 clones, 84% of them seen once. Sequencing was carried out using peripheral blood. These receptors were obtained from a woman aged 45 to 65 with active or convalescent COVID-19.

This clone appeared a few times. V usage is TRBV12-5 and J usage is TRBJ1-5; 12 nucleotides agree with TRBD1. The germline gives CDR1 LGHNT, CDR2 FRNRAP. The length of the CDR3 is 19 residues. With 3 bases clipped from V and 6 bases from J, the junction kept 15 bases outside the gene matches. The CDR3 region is CASGFGRPGTGGRGQPQHF. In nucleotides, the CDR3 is TGTGCTAGTGGTTTTGGTCGGCCCGGGACAGGGGGCCGAGGTCAGCCCCAGCATTTT.

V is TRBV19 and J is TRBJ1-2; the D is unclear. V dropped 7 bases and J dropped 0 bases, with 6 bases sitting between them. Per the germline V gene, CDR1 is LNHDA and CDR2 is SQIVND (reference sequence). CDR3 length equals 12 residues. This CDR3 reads CASKRTNYGYTF. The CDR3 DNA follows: TGTGCCAGTAAGCGTACTAACTATGGCTACACCTTC.

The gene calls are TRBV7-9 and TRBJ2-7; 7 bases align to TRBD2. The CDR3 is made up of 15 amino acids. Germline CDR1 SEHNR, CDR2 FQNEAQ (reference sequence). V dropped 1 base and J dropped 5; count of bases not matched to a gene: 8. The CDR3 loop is CASSLGVGGMNEQYF. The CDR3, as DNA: TGTGCCAGCAGCTTAGGGGTGGGAGGGATGAACGAGCAGTACTTC.

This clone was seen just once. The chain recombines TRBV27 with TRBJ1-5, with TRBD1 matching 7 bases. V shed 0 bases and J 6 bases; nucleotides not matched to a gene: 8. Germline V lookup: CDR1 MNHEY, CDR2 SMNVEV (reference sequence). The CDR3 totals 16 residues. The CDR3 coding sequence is TGTGCCAGCAGTTTATCCGGGCAGGGGGTAAGTCAGCCCCAGCATTTT. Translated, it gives CASSLSGQGVSQPQHF.

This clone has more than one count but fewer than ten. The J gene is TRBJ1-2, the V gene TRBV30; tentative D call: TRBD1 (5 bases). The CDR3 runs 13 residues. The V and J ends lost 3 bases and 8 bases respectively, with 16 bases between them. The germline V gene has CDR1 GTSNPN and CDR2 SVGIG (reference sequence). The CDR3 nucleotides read TGTGCCTGGAGGGACACCGCCATCGGGGGCTACACCTTC. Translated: CAWRDTAIGGYTF. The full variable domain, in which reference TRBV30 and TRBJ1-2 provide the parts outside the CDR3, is SQTIHQWPATLVQPVGSPLSLECTVEGTSNPNLYWYRQAAGRGLQLLFYSVGIGQISSEVPQNLSASRPQDRQFILSSKKLLLSDSGFYLCAWRDTAIGGYTFGSGTRLTVV.

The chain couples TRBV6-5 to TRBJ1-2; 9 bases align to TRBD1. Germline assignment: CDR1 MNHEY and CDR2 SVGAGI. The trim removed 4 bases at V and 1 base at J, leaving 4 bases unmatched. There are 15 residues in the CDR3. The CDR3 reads CASSSRQGVNYGYTF. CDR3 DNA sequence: TGTGCCAGCAGTTCCCGACAGGGGGTTAACTATGGCTACACCTTC.

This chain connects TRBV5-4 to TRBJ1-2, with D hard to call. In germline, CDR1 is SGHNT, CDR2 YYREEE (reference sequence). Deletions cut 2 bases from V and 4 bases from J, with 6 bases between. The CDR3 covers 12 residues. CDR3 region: CASSFDSYGYTF. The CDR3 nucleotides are TGTGCCAGCAGCTTCGATAGCTATGGCTACACCTTC.

The CDR3 bases are TGTGCCAGCAGTCAGGACTACTTGAACACCGGGGAGCTGTTTTTT. Amino acids: CASSQDYLNTGELFF. The genes are TRBV25-1 and TRBJ2-2; D perhaps matches TRBD2 (6 bases). CDR3 length: 15 amino acids. Germline CDR1 MGHDK, CDR2 SYGVNS. Trimming took 5 bases from V and 1 from J, leaving 11 bases between them.

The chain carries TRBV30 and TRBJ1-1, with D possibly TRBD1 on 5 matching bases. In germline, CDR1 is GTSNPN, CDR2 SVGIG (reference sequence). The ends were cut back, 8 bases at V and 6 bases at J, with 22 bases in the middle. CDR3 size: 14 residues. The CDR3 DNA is TGTGCCCGGGGGAATACGGGGGTCTCAGCTGAAGCTTTCTTT. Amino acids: CARGNTGVSAEAFF.

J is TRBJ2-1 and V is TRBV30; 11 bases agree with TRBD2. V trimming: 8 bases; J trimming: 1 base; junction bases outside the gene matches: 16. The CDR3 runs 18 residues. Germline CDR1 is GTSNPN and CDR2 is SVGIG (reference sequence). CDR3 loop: CAGGRGSGRALSYNEQFF. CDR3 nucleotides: TGTGCCGGGGGGAGAGGTAGCGGGAGGGCCTTATCCTACAATGAGCAGTTCTTC.

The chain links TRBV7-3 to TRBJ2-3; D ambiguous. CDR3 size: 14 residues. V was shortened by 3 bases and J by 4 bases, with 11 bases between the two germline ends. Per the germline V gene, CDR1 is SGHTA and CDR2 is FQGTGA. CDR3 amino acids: CASSFVQASDTQYF. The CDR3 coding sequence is TGTGCCAGCAGCTTCGTGCAGGCCTCAGATACGCAGTATTTT.

The CDR3 here is CASRATANYGYTF. Here the CDR3 DNA reads TGTGCCAGCAGAGCGACAGCTAACTATGGCTACACCTTC. The chain recombines TRBV2 with TRBJ1-2; maybe TRBD1 (5 bases). Germline V gene lookup returns CDR1 SNHLY and CDR2 FYNNEI. Deletions cut 6 bases from V and 0 bases from J, with 8 bases between. The CDR3 contains 13 residues.

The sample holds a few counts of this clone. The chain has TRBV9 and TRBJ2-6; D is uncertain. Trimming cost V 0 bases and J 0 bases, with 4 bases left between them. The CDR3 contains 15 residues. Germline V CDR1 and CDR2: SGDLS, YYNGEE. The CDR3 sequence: CASSVESSGANVLTF. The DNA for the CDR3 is TGTGCCAGCAGCGTAGAGAGCTCTGGGGCCAACGTCCTGACTTTC.

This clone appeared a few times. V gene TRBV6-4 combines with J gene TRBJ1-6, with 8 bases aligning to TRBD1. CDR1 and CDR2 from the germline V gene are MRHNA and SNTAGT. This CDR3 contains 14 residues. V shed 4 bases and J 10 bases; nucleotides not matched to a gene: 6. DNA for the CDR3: TGTGCCAGCAGTGGGACAGGGTTCGGGTCACCCCTCCACTTT. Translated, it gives CASSGTGFGSPLHF.

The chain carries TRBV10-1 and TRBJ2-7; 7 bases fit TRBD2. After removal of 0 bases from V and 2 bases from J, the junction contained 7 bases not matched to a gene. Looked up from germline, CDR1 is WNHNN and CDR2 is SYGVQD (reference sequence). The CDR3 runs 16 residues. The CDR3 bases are TGCGCCAGCAGTGAGTCGGGGGGGACCGATACCTACGAGCAGTACGTC. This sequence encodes CASSESGGTDTYEQYV.